This T cell receptor (beta chain) is drawn from a study of T-cell memory formation after mild COVID-19. Study-level points and caveats: Chiefly within CM and EM were the contracting CD4+ clones; CD8+ ones were within EMRA. Clones contracting across day 15 to 85 had a balanced CD4/CD8 profile; later expanding clones leaned CD4+.

5'RACE primed at constant segments yielded TCR alpha and TCR beta cDNA libraries bearing sample barcodes and UMIs. TCRdb independently ran MiXCR on the 5' RACE reads; one entry per CDR3 protein. The sample comprises approximately 13,000 distinct CDR3 sequences, around 15% of which are singletons, and less than 75% rests with the top ten. This clonotype was picked up a small number of times. The antigen is unknown. This TCR derives from a man aged 18 to 35 who had mild COVID-19 (a few samples of this study predate the infection). Cell type and time point are not known. The sequencing sample was made of PBMCs or a T cell subset sorted from them (not recorded which).

This CDR3 is CATDEGLGQPQHF. The CDR3 DNA sequence: TGTGCCACCGACGAGGGCCTCGGTCAGCCCCAGCATTTT. The chain combines TRBV24-1 with TRBJ1-5; D is unresolved. This CDR3 has 13 amino acids. Germline CDR1 is KGHDR and CDR2 is SFDVKD. The V end lost 9 bases, the J end lost 6 bases, and 14 bases lay between the germline ends.